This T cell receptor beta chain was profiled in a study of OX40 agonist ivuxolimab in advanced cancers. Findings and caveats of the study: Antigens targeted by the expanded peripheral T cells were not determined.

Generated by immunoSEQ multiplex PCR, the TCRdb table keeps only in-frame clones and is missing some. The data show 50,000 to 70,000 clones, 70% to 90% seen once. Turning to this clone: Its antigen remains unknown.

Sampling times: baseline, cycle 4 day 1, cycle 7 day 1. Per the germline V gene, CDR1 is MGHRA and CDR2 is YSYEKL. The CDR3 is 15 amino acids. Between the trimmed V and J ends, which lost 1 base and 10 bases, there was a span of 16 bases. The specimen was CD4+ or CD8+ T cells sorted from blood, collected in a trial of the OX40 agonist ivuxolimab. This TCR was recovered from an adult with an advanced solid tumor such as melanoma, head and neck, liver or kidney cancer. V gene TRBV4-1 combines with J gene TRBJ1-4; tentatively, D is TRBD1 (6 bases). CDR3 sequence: CASSQGDTGRGKLFF. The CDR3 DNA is TGCGCCAGCAGCCAAGGGGACACCGGGAGAGGAAAACTGTTTTTT.